This TCR beta chain was sequenced during a study of T cells in Graves' hyperthyroidism and ophthalmopathy. Overall study results and limits: Blood held most thyroid clonotypes expanded above 0.001 frequency. Model predictions of ophthalmopathy came a median approximately 6.5 months before onset.

This CDR3 has 15 amino acids. The germline V gene has CDR1 DFQATT and CDR2 SNEGSKA (reference sequence). V shed 0 bases, J shed 4 bases, and the junction held 7 bases outside the gene matches. This clonotype was detected ten times or more. Its antigen is currently unknown. Investigators excluded patients with uncontrolled infection, other autoimmune disease, pregnancy or lactation. Fresh peripheral blood, approximately 9.1 ml, was the source of the PBMCs. Amplification of TCR beta CDR3 regions was performed using RNA transcripts as template. During a first-round RT-PCR of the TCR CDR3, the HTBI primer set was used. TCRdb re-analysed the multiplex PCR reads in MiXCR, keeping a single row per CDR3 protein. The sample lists more than 250,000 distinct CDR3 sequences, nearly 15% seen once, with 30% to 35% in the top ten.

The source of this sequence is a woman in her forties or fifties with Graves' hyperthyroidism that later progressed to Graves' ophthalmopathy. The source material was blood. This chain uses TRBV20-1 with TRBJ1-2; 8 positions match TRBD1. DNA for the CDR3: TGCAGTGCTAGAGATTTTTACAGGGGGATCTATGGCTACACCTTC. It encodes CSARDFYRGIYGYTF.